What follows are 14 T cell receptor beta chains derived from one specimen sequenced in a study of T-cell memory formation after mild COVID-19. TCRdb recomputed calls from the 5' RACE reads with MiXCR, one row per CDR3 protein. The table shows about 600,000 distinct CDR3 sequences, with roughly a fifth occurring only once. The specimen sequenced was PBMCs or a T cell subset sorted from them (not recorded which). All receptors come from an adult woman who had mild COVID-19 (a few samples of this study predate the infection). Cell type and time point are not known.

This clonotype was observed a few times. V usage is TRBV2 and J usage is TRBJ1-3; D uncertain. The CDR3 covers 15 residues. The V and J ends lost 6 bases and 4 bases respectively, with 16 bases between them. Looked up from germline, CDR1 is SNHLY and CDR2 is FYNNEI. CDR3 region: CASSVRWTGGNTIYF. For the CDR3, the DNA is TGTGCCAGCAGCGTCCGCTGGACTGGGGGAAACACCATATATTTT.

The chain is built from TRBV3-1 and TRBJ2-7; 9 bases agree with TRBD1. The CDR3 contains 15 residues. V shed 4 bases, J shed 12 bases, and the junction held 16 bases outside the gene matches. Germline CDR1 LGHDT, CDR2 YNNKEL (reference sequence). In nucleotides, the CDR3 is TGTGCCAGCAGCCGGCAGGGACAGGGCCTCGTACAGCCGTACTTC. Protein product: CASSRQGQGLVQPYF.

This clonotype appeared a few times. This rearrangement joins TRBV12-3 or TRBV12-4 to TRBJ2-3; possible D gene TRBD1, 5 bases. The CDR3 consists of 13 residues. V gave up 1 base and J gave up 4 bases, with 6 bases separating them. CDR3 DNA: TGTGCCAGCAGTTTAGGCAGGGCAGATACGCAGTATTTT. This translates into CASSLGRADTQYF.

This clonotype showed up just a few times. This rearrangement joins TRBV30 to TRBJ2-7, with D unclear. With 1 base removed from V and 2 bases from J, the gap between germline ends came to 3 bases. The CDR3 is 11 residues long. Germline values: CDR1 GTSNPN, CDR2 SVGIG (reference sequence). The CDR3 loop is CAWSDPYEQYF. For the CDR3, the DNA is TGTGCCTGGAGTGATCCCTACGAGCAGTACTTC.

This clonotype was seen more than once but under ten times. The V call is TRBV20-1, the J call TRBJ2-3; D gene uncertain. The CDR3 extends over 11 amino acids. In germline, CDR1 is DFQATT, CDR2 SNEGSKA (reference sequence). Trimming cost V 0 bases and J 7 bases, with 5 bases left between them. This chain's CDR3 is CSARDAHTQYF. In DNA form, the CDR3 reads TGCAGTGCTAGAGATGCGCATACGCAGTATTTT.

This sequence joins TRBV6-1 and TRBJ1-1; tentatively, D is TRBD1 (6 bases). V dropped 3 bases and J dropped 6 bases, with 17 bases sitting between them. This CDR3 spans 15 amino acids. Germline V gene data show CDR1 as MNHNS and CDR2 as SASEGT. CDR3 coding DNA: TGTGCCAGCAGTGAGTCCGGGGGCGCGAGGGCTGAAGCTTTCTTT. This encodes CASSESGGARAEAFF.

The V gene is TRBV18, the J gene TRBJ2-3; no clear D. This CDR3 region has 16 residues. Trimming shortened V by 6 bases and J by 6 bases, and 22 bases separated the two germline ends. Germline CDR1 KGHSH, CDR2 LQKENI. In DNA, the CDR3 is TGTGCCAGCTCCCCCCTGCCGGGTCCTCCCGCGGATACGCAGTATTTT. Translating gives CASSPLPGPPADTQYF.

The chain is built from TRBV5-4 and TRBJ2-3, with D possibly TRBD2 on 6 matching bases. Trimming shortened V by 3 bases and J by 0 bases, and 14 bases separated the two germline ends. Germline V gene data show CDR1 as SGHNT and CDR2 as YYREEE (reference sequence). The CDR3 is made up of 16 amino acids. The CDR3 sequence is CASSSLRSGSTDTQYF. CDR3 sequence (DNA): TGTGCCAGCAGCTCCCTTCGAAGCGGGAGCACAGATACGCAGTATTTT.

In its sample, this clonotype was seen a few times. This sequence joins TRBV10-3 and TRBJ2-1; TRBD2 agrees at 9 bases. The CDR3 is made up of 17 amino acids. V trimming: 0 bases; J trimming: 7 bases; junction bases outside the gene matches: 10. Per the germline V gene, CDR1 is ENHRY and CDR2 is SYGVKD. CDR3 loop: CAISESARGGQGNEQFF. The CDR3 DNA sequence: TGTGCCATCAGTGAGTCCGCGCGGGGGGGCCAAGGGAATGAGCAGTTCTTC.

The chain has TRBV7-2 and TRBJ2-5; 8 bases line up with TRBD2. The germline V gene has CDR1 SGHTA and CDR2 FQGNSA. The CDR3 covers 15 residues. Unmatched junction bases numbered 10, after V lost 5 bases and J lost 5 bases. This CDR3 reads CASSPRRGVGETQYF. CDR3 nucleotide sequence: TGTGCCAGCAGCCCCCGGCGGGGGGTCGGCGAGACCCAGTACTTC. Filled out from reference TRBV7-2 and TRBJ2-5, the complete variable domain reads GAGVSQSPSNKVTEKGKDVELRCDPISGHTALYWYRQSLGQGLEFLIYFQGNSAPDKSGLPSDRFSAERTGGSVSTLTIQRTQQEDSAVYLCASSPRRGVGETQYFGPGTRLLVL.

This clonotype was counted between two and nine times. This sequence joins TRBV10-2 and TRBJ2-1; D unclear. The CDR3 contains 12 residues. Per the germline V gene, CDR1 is WSHSY and CDR2 is SAAADI. V lost 4 bases to trimming and J lost 10 bases, with 11 bases between them. The CDR3 loop reads CASSALSWEQFF. The CDR3 nucleotides are TGCGCCAGCAGTGCCTTGTCGTGGGAGCAGTTCTTC.

The sample holds a few counts of this clonotype. The rearrangement links TRBV6-5 to TRBJ1-6, with 8 bases fitting TRBD1. Trimming took 5 bases from V and 7 from J; bases not matched to a gene: 7. CDR1 MNHEY and CDR2 SVGAGI come from the germline V gene. The CDR3 is 15 residues long. The CDR3 DNA sequence: TGTGCCAGCAGTACCCGGGGACAGGTCAATTCACCCCTCCACTTT. Translated: CASSTRGQVNSPLHF.

This clonotype appeared a few times. This sequence joins TRBV12-3 or TRBV12-4 and TRBJ2-1; weak D call: TRBD1 (6 bases). Trimming cost V 3 bases and J 8 bases, with 17 bases left between them. CDR3 length equals 15 residues. CDR3 DNA: TGTGCCAGCAGTTTTCGGAAAGGGGGTGTCGATGAGCAGTTCTTC. Amino acids: CASSFRKGGVDEQFF.

The chain couples TRBV29-1 to TRBJ1-1; the D gene is possibly TRBD1 (6 bases). Between the trimmed V and J ends, which lost 6 bases and 4 bases, there was a span of 15 bases. The CDR3 sequence is 13 residues long. The germline CDR1 and CDR2 sequences are SQVTM and ANQGSEA. CDR3 sequence reads: CSVREGGGTEAFF. DNA of the CDR3: TGCAGCGTCCGGGAGGGGGGCGGCACTGAAGCTTTCTTT.